The 24 T cell receptor beta chains presented below share a single source sample, sequenced in a study of cytomegalovirus exposure and HLA in healthy donors. PCR primers comprised 60 Vbeta and 13 Jbeta primers. Using immunoSEQ multiplex PCR, the repertoire was profiled, and TCRdb retains in-frame clones only, with some absent. The profile shows approximately 150,000 clones, roughly 79% of them singletons. The sequencing sample was made of PBMCs. These receptors were collected from a woman under 30 in good health and CMV-seronegative.

V is TRBV19 and J is TRBJ2-5; 8 bases fit TRBD2. The length of the CDR3 is 15 residues. Trimming removed 2 bases from V and 0 bases from J; junction bases left unmatched: 2. Looked up from germline, CDR1 is LNHDA and CDR2 is SQIVND (reference sequence). In nucleotides, the CDR3 is TGTGCCAGTAGTATAATAGCGGGGAACCAAGAGACCCAGTACTTC. It yields the protein CASSIIAGNQETQYF.

V is TRBV5-5 and J is TRBJ2-1; maybe TRBD1 (6 bases). The V and J ends lost 3 bases and 0 bases respectively, with 16 bases between them. Germline V gene sequence: CDR1 SGHKS, CDR2 YYEKEE (reference sequence). This CDR3 is built from 17 residues. The CDR3 loop is CASSWSLGGSSYNEQFF. CDR3 nucleotide sequence: TGTGCCAGCAGCTGGTCCCTAGGGGGTAGCTCCTACAATGAGCAGTTCTTC.

V and J are TRBV30 and TRBJ2-5, with 7 bases fitting TRBD1. CDR1 is GTSNPN, CDR2 SVGIG, per germline (reference sequence). The CDR3 is 14 amino acids. Losses at the gene ends were 3 bases for V and 3 bases for J; bases not matched to a gene: 7. The CDR3 loop is CAWSSTGTEETQYF. Written as DNA, the CDR3 is TGTGCCTGGAGCAGTACAGGGACAGAAGAGACCCAGTACTTC.

This clone was picked up one time. This rearrangement joins TRBV6-9 to TRBJ2-3; D unclear. The CDR3 runs 11 residues. Germline V gene data show CDR1 as MNHGY and CDR2 as SVAAGI. V gave up 9 bases and J gave up 1 base, with 5 bases separating them. CDR3 nucleotide sequence: TGTGCCAGAGAGCGCACAGATACGCAGTATTTT. Translating gives CARERTDTQYF.

The genes are TRBV4-1 and TRBJ1-1; D remains ambiguous. V was cut by 3 bases and J by 7 bases, with 15 bases left in between. CDR1 is MGHRA, CDR2 YSYEKL, per germline. The CDR3 has 14 residues. The CDR3 DNA reads as TGCGCCAGCAGCCATGCGGGCTCGAGCAGTGAAGCTTTCTTT. The encoded protein is CASSHAGSSSEAFF.

CDR3 protein: CASSRAGVGKNIQYF. CDR3 nucleotide sequence: TGTGCCAGTAGTAGAGCGGGAGTCGGCAAAAACATTCAGTACTTC. This sequence joins TRBV19 and TRBJ2-4; 8 bases are shared with TRBD2. V was pared by 4 bases and J by 3 bases, with 5 bases of the junction left unmatched. This CDR3 has 15 amino acids. Germline-derived CDR1 and CDR2 are LNHDA and SQIVND (reference sequence).

The J gene is TRBJ1-2, the V gene TRBV6-5; no clear D gene. This CDR3 is 13 amino acids long. Germline V CDR1 and CDR2: MNHEY, SVGAGI. V was trimmed by 0 bases and J by 5 bases, leaving 7 bases between them. The DNA for the CDR3 is TGTGCCAGCAGTTACTCCCGGAGATATGGCTACACCTTC. It specifies CASSYSRRYGYTF.

The rearrangement uses TRBV6-1 and TRBJ2-1; D remains unclear. The V end lost 7 bases, the J end lost 4 bases, and 5 bases lay between the germline ends. This CDR3 contains 11 residues. CDR1 and CDR2 from the germline V gene are MNHNS and SASEGT. The CDR3 DNA is TGTGCCAGCACTCGGTACAATGAGCAGTTCTTC. Amino acid sequence: CASTRYNEQFF.

J is TRBJ2-7 and V is TRBV2; 8 positions agree with TRBD1. After removal of 4 bases from V and 1 base from J, the junction contained 6 bases not matched to a gene. Germline CDR1 and CDR2: SNHLY and FYNNEI. The CDR3 is 15 amino acids. The DNA for the CDR3 is TGTGCCAGCAGTGCGACAGGGGTGAATTCCTACGAGCAGTACTTC. Residues: CASSATGVNSYEQYF.

The V and J genes are TRBV7-9 and TRBJ1-4, with TRBD1 matching over 7 bases. Germline CDR1 is SEHNR and CDR2 is FQNEAQ (reference sequence). This CDR3 region has 14 residues. Trimming took 5 bases from V and 8 from J; bases not matched to a gene: 8. Here the CDR3 DNA reads TGTGCCAGCAGCCTAAGACAGGGAAGGGAAAAACTGTTTTTT. This encodes CASSLRQGREKLFF.

The chain links TRBV5-1 to TRBJ2-3; D is perhaps TRBD2 (5 bases). The CDR3 contains 14 residues. Germline loops: CDR1 SGHRS, CDR2 YFSETQ. Trimming cost V 1 base and J 1 base, with 7 bases left between them. The CDR3 loop reads CASSLNSGTDTQYF. The DNA of the CDR3 is TGCGCCAGCAGCTTGAATAGCGGCACAGATACGCAGTATTTT.

The CDR3 DNA sequence: TGTGCCAGCAACGGACTGTTTAATCAGCCCCAGCATTTT. Its translation is CASNGLFNQPQHF. V and J are TRBV6-1 and TRBJ1-5; D remains unclear. In germline, CDR1 is MNHNS, CDR2 SASEGT. The CDR3 loop spans 13 amino acids. Trimming stripped 7 bases from V and 4 bases from J, with 11 bases between.

The chain employs TRBV11-2 and TRBJ2-3; 9 bases align to TRBD2. Germline lookup yields CDR1 SGHAT and CDR2 FQNNGV. The V gene end was trimmed by 3 bases and the J gene end by 5 bases; junction bases not matched to a gene: 9. This CDR3 spans 16 amino acids. The CDR3, as DNA: TGTGCCAGCAGCTTTGGTAGCGGGGGCTACGGAGATACGCAGTATTTT. Amino acids: CASSFGSGGYGDTQYF.

This rearrangement joins TRBV4-1 to TRBJ2-2; D is ambiguous. The V and J ends lost 0 bases and 7 bases respectively, with 9 bases between them. The CDR3 totals 14 residues. The germline CDR1 and CDR2 sequences are MGHRA and YSYEKL. As DNA, the CDR3 is TGCGCCAGCAGCCAAGATCGAATCGGCGGGGAGCTGTTTTTT. Amino acids: CASSQDRIGGELFF.

The chain combines TRBV15 with TRBJ2-7, with a tentative D call TRBD2 (5 bases). Trimming left V 0 bases short and J 2 bases short, with 8 bases between. From germline, CDR1 is LNHNV and CDR2 YYDKDF (reference sequence). The CDR3 covers 14 residues. The CDR3 is CATSRDIGAYEQYF. CDR3 nucleotides: TGTGCCACCAGCAGAGATATCGGGGCCTACGAGCAGTACTTC.

The V and J genes are TRBV7-9 and TRBJ2-1, with TRBD2 matching over 7 bases. There are 15 residues in the CDR3. Germline values: CDR1 SEHNR, CDR2 FQNEAQ (reference sequence). Unmatched junction bases numbered 7, after V lost 2 bases and J lost 6 bases. The CDR3 DNA follows: TGTGCCAGCAGCTTAATGGGAGGGCCGCTCAATGAGCAGTTCTTC. It codes for CASSLMGGPLNEQFF.

This clone has just a few counts. This chain connects TRBV10-1 to TRBJ2-1; 9 bases match TRBD2. This CDR3 spans 13 amino acids. The V gene's germline CDR1 is WNHNN and CDR2 SYGVQD (reference sequence). Unmatched junction bases numbered 6, after V lost 7 bases and J lost 8 bases. CDR3 loop: CASTAGGGDEQFF. The DNA of the CDR3 is TGCGCCAGCACAGCGGGAGGAGGGGATGAGCAGTTCTTC.

The chain recombines TRBV30 with TRBJ2-7; 10 bases are a match to TRBD2. The germline V gene encodes CDR1 GTSNPN and CDR2 SVGIG (reference sequence). The CDR3 sequence is 13 residues long. After removal of 2 bases from V and 6 bases from J, the junction contained 4 bases not matched to a gene. This CDR3 is CAWSPVAGGEQYF. As DNA, the CDR3 is TGTGCCTGGAGTCCCGTAGCGGGAGGCGAGCAGTACTTC.

This sequence joins TRBV19 and TRBJ2-5; 8 bases agree with TRBD1. The CDR3 spans 13 residues. J was trimmed by 6 bases and V by 5 bases; bases with no gene match: 5. Germline V gene sequence: CDR1 LNHDA, CDR2 SQIVND (reference sequence). CDR3 protein: CASSADRGKTQYF. The CDR3 coding sequence is TGTGCCAGTAGTGCCGACAGGGGAAAGACCCAGTACTTC.

The rearrangement joins TRBV2 to TRBJ1-2; 8 positions agree with TRBD1. Germline V gene lookup returns CDR1 SNHLY and CDR2 FYNNEI. This CDR3 has 16 residues. The ends lost 4 bases at V and 4 bases at J; junction bases unmatched: 11. As DNA, the CDR3 is TGTGCCAGCAGTGTCCGGACAGGGCGGGTGGGCTATGGCTACACCTTC. It translates to CASSVRTGRVGYGYTF.

The chain joins TRBV30 to TRBJ2-1; 8 nucleotides agree with TRBD2. The CDR3 sequence is 20 residues long. Germline-derived CDR1 and CDR2 are GTSNPN and SVGIG (reference sequence). The trim removed 0 bases at V and 3 bases at J, leaving 19 bases unmatched. CDR3 sequence (DNA): TGTGCCTGGAGTGTAGGAGGGCTAGCGGGCGTACTTCTCTACTACAATGAGCAGTTCTTC. It yields the protein CAWSVGGLAGVLLYYNEQFF.

With regard to this clone: Sequence at one end of the junction differs from germline and may be a read error. CDR3 nucleotides: TGTGCCAGTAGTCCAACTAGCGGGGGGCTAGTCTTC. Encoded protein: CASSPTSGGLVF. The chain links TRBV19 to TRBJ2-1; the match to TRBD2 covers 12 bases. The CDR3 is 12 residues long. Germline V gene lookup returns CDR1 LNHDA and CDR2 SQIVND (reference sequence).

This clone was counted between two and nine times. This chain uses TRBV6-5 with TRBJ1-4; D not resolved. In germline, CDR1 is MNHEY, CDR2 SVGAGI. Deletions cut 4 bases from V and 7 bases from J, with 10 bases between. There are 13 residues in the CDR3. CDR3 nucleotide sequence: TGTGCCAGCAGTTCCCTCGGCGGTGAAAAACTGTTTTTT. It codes for CASSSLGGEKLFF.

The chain is built from TRBV7-6 and TRBJ2-7, with TRBD1 identical over 8 bases. This CDR3 contains 14 residues. Germline-derived CDR1 and CDR2 are SGHVS and FNYEAQ. J gave up 2 bases and V 5 bases, and 5 bases lay outside the gene matches. CDR3 DNA: TGTGCCAGCAGCCCCGGGACAGGTACCTACGAGCAGTACTTC. Protein sequence: CASSPGTGTYEQYF.